These T cell receptor beta chains were read from a single sample in a study of cytomegalovirus exposure and HLA in healthy donors. Generated by immunoSEQ multiplex PCR, the TCRdb table keeps only in-frame clones and is missing some. The table has around 300,000 clones, about 85% seen once; the top ten hold roughly 1.2%. The sample taken for sequencing was PBMCs. All receptors derive from a woman in her thirties in good health and CMV-seropositive. Both conserved end residues are part of each CDR3. The D gene is left open where the match is weak. The size of a clone is reported for some rows only, either as once, few or many, or as a class for expanded clones.

d_call: NA; clone_size: NA; v_call: TRBV27; j_call: TRBJ2-2; cdr3_aa: CASCLGGVGELFF; cdr3_nt: TGTGCCAGCTGCCTAGGAGGGGTCGGGGAGCTGTTTTTT
d_call: NA; clone_size: NA; v_call: TRBV28; j_call: TRBJ2-7; cdr3_aa: CASSLRWEQYF; cdr3_nt: TGTGCCAGCAGTTTAAGGTGGGAGCAGTACTTC
d_call: NA; clone_size: NA; v_call: TRBV5-1; j_call: TRBJ1-2; cdr3_aa: CASSLVGVDYGYTF; cdr3_nt: TGCGCCAGCAGCTTGGTAGGGGTTGATTATGGCTACACCTTC
d_call: NA; clone_size: once; v_call: TRBV18; j_call: TRBJ1-5; cdr3_aa: CASAPGTLNQPQHF; cdr3_nt: TGTGCCAGCGCACCGGGGACCCTCAATCAGCCCCAGCATTTT
d_call: TRBD2; clone_size: NA; v_call: TRBV4-2; j_call: TRBJ2-2; cdr3_aa: CASSHGGLAGGRTGELFF; cdr3_nt: TGTGCCAGCAGCCATGGAGGACTAGCGGGGGGGCGGACCGGGGAGCTGTTTTTT
d_call: TRBD1; clone_size: NA; v_call: TRBV2; j_call: TRBJ2-4; cdr3_aa: CASRPGQVALQYF; cdr3_nt: TGTGCCAGCAGACCGGGACAGGTTGCACTTCAGTACTTC
d_call: TRBD2; clone_size: NA; v_call: TRBV7-9; j_call: TRBJ2-7; cdr3_aa: CASSPGLAGGAGYEQYF; cdr3_nt: TGTGCCAGCAGCCCCGGACTAGCGGGAGGCGCCGGCTACGAGCAGTACTTC
d_call: TRBD2; clone_size: NA; v_call: TRBV7-6; j_call: TRBJ2-7; cdr3_aa: CASSLGLAGVGEQYF; cdr3_nt: TGTGCCAGCAGCTTAGGCCTAGCGGGGGTTGGCGAGCAGTACTTC
d_call: TRBD1; clone_size: NA; v_call: TRBV11-3; j_call: TRBJ2-1; cdr3_aa: CASSQGQGPWGYNEQFF; cdr3_nt: TGTGCCAGCAGCCAGGGACAGGGACCCTGGGGCTACAATGAGCAGTTCTTC
d_call: TRBD1; clone_size: NA; v_call: TRBV6-5; j_call: TRBJ2-7; cdr3_aa: CASRQDRPYEQYF; cdr3_nt: TGTGCCAGCAGACAGGACAGGCCCTACGAGCAGTACTTC
d_call: NA; clone_size: NA; v_call: TRBV19; j_call: TRBJ1-6; cdr3_aa: CASSMWKSPLHF; cdr3_nt: TGTGCCAGTAGTATGTGGAAATCACCCCTCCACTTT
d_call: TRBD1; clone_size: once; v_call: TRBV7-9; j_call: TRBJ1-5; cdr3_aa: CASSLGHTGVANQPQHF; cdr3_nt: TGTGCCAGCAGCTTAGGCCACACAGGGGTGGCCAATCAGCCCCAGCATTTT
d_call: NA; clone_size: NA; v_call: TRBV2; j_call: TRBJ2-1; cdr3_aa: CASSPSSYNEQFF; cdr3_nt: TGTGCCAGCTCGCCGAGCTCCTACAATGAGCAGTTCTTC
d_call: NA; clone_size: NA; v_call: TRBV4-3; j_call: TRBJ1-2; cdr3_aa: CASSHLAGGVAYGYTF; cdr3_nt: TGCGCCAGCAGCCACCTTGCAGGAGGAGTGGCCTATGGCTACACCTTC
d_call: TRBD1; clone_size: NA; v_call: TRBV10-3; j_call: TRBJ1-2; cdr3_aa: CAIRGQVVNYGYTF; cdr3_nt: TGTGCCATCAGGGGACAGGTGGTTAACTATGGCTACACCTTC
d_call: NA; clone_size: few; v_call: TRBV7-3; j_call: TRBJ2-1; cdr3_aa: CASSSGNPGRGRRNEQFF; cdr3_nt: TGTGCCAGCAGCTCAGGGAATCCGGGACGAGGACGGAGGAATGAGCAGTTCTTC
d_call: TRBD1; clone_size: once; v_call: TRBV14; j_call: TRBJ1-4; cdr3_aa: CASSPRTGGGEKLFF; cdr3_nt: TGTGCCAGCAGCCCTCGGACAGGGGGGGGTGAAAAACTGTTTTTT
d_call: TRBD1; clone_size: NA; v_call: TRBV5-1; j_call: TRBJ2-2; cdr3_aa: CASSWDSNTGELFF; cdr3_nt: TGCGCCAGCAGCTGGGACAGCAACACCGGGGAGCTGTTTTTT
d_call: NA; clone_size: NA; v_call: TRBV19; j_call: TRBJ1-1; cdr3_aa: CASSIAANTEAFF; cdr3_nt: TGTGCCAGTAGTATTGCAGCGAACACTGAAGCTTTCTTT
d_call: TRBD1; clone_size: NA; v_call: TRBV27; j_call: TRBJ2-4; cdr3_aa: CASIKQGENIQYF; cdr3_nt: TGTGCCAGCATAAAGCAGGGGGAAAACATTCAGTACTTC
d_call: TRBD2; clone_size: NA; v_call: TRBV19; j_call: TRBJ2-3; cdr3_aa: CASDRSGSSTDTQYF; cdr3_nt: TGTGCCAGTGATCGGAGCGGGAGTAGCACAGATACGCAGTATTTT
d_call: NA; clone_size: NA; v_call: TRBV29-1; j_call: TRBJ1-1; cdr3_aa: CSVEPGSATEAFF; cdr3_nt: TGCAGCGTTGAGCCAGGTAGCGCCACTGAAGCTTTCTTT
d_call: TRBD1; clone_size: NA; v_call: TRBV27; j_call: TRBJ2-1; cdr3_aa: CATRDRGPYNEQFF; cdr3_nt: TGTGCCACCCGTGACAGGGGGCCCTACAATGAGCAGTTCTTC
d_call: NA; clone_size: NA; v_call: TRBV5-1; j_call: TRBJ2-3; cdr3_aa: CASSLLIGTSPDTQYF; cdr3_nt: TGCGCCAGCAGCTTGTTGATTGGGACAAGCCCAGATACGCAGTATTTT
d_call: TRBD2; clone_size: once; v_call: TRBV14; j_call: TRBJ2-5; cdr3_aa: CASSLAGAGGTQYF; cdr3_nt: TGTGCCAGCAGCCTAGCGGGAGCCGGGGGGACCCAGTACTTC
d_call: TRBD1; clone_size: NA; v_call: TRBV6-5; j_call: TRBJ1-2; cdr3_aa: CASSTRDRVGNGYTF; cdr3_nt: TGTGCCAGCAGTACCCGGGACAGGGTGGGAAATGGCTACACCTTC
d_call: TRBD1; clone_size: once; v_call: TRBV18; j_call: TRBJ1-1; cdr3_aa: CASSPRDRVHTEAFF; cdr3_nt: TGTGCCAGCTCACCAAGGGACAGGGTGCACACTGAAGCTTTCTTT
d_call: NA; clone_size: many; v_call: TRBV29-1; j_call: TRBJ1-1; cdr3_aa: CSVLRGGNTEAFF; cdr3_nt: TGCAGCGTATTACGGGGAGGGAACACTGAAGCTTTCTTT
d_call: NA; clone_size: NA; v_call: TRBV21-1; j_call: TRBJ2-5; cdr3_aa: CASSKPGQGRETQYF; cdr3_nt: TGTGCCAGCAGCAAGCCGGGACAGGGTAGGGAGACCCAGTACTTC
d_call: NA; clone_size: NA; v_call: TRBV5-6; j_call: TRBJ2-7; cdr3_aa: CASRETGSPSYEQYF; cdr3_nt: TGTGCCAGCAGAGAAACAGGGTCCCCTTCCTACGAGCAGTACTTC
d_call: TRBD1; clone_size: NA; v_call: TRBV2; j_call: TRBJ1-1; cdr3_aa: CASRTGTREAFF; cdr3_nt: TGTGCCAGCAGGACAGGGACGCGAGAAGCTTTCTTT
d_call: TRBD1; clone_size: NA; v_call: TRBV28; j_call: TRBJ1-2; cdr3_aa: CASCLTGTGGLGYTF; cdr3_nt: TGTGCCAGCTGCCTGACCGGGACAGGGGGCCTTGGCTACACCTTC